Below, 14 T cell receptor beta chains from the same sample are listed, as sequenced in a study of blood T cell repertoires in COVID-19. TCRdb's copy holds only in-frame clones and misses some; the assay was immunoSEQ multiplex PCR. This table holds tens of thousands of clones, 87% found once. Material: peripheral blood. The receptors were sampled from a woman in her forties or fifties with acute or convalescent COVID-19.

The rearrangement uses TRBV3-1 (or the pseudogene TRBV3-2) and TRBJ1-2; D is undetermined. V was trimmed by 6 bases and J by 4 bases, leaving 15 bases between them. This CDR3 contains 14 residues. The germline V gene has CDR1 LGHDT and CDR2 YNNKEL (reference sequence). CDR3 nucleotides: TGTGCCAGCAGAGCTAATGGAGGGAGCTATGGCTACACCTTC. This gives the protein CASRANGGSYGYTF.

In nucleotides, the CDR3 is TGTGCCAGCAGTTTATTGAAGTCCGGGACAGGGGTAAACGAGCAGTACTTC. Translating gives CASSLLKSGTGVNEQYF. The gene calls are TRBV27 and TRBJ2-7, with 10 bases matching TRBD1. The germline V gene has CDR1 MNHEY and CDR2 SMNVEV (reference sequence). Trimming took 1 base from V and 5 from J; bases not matched to a gene: 11. CDR3 length: 17 residues.

In its sample, this clone was seen once. The chain uses TRBV5-1 and TRBJ2-3; unclear D gene. CDR1 SGHRS and CDR2 YFSETQ come from the germline V gene. This CDR3 is 12 amino acids long. V lost 0 bases, J lost 8 bases, and 7 bases lay in between. Here the CDR3 DNA reads TGCGCCAGCAGCTTGGCCGGTGGTACGCAGTATTTT. This sequence encodes CASSLAGGTQYF.

The chain is built from TRBV5-4 and TRBJ1-6; TRBD1 is a possible D gene (6 bases). V was trimmed by 2 bases and J by 7 bases, leaving 13 bases between them. The V gene's germline CDR1 is SGHNT and CDR2 YYREEE (reference sequence). The CDR3 runs to 15 residues. The CDR3 nucleotides read TGTGCCAGCAGCTTAACAGGGCGGGGGAATTCACCCCTCCACTTT. This sequence encodes CASSLTGRGNSPLHF.

This clone was counted between two and nine times. The chain is built from TRBV29-1 and TRBJ2-7; 10 positions agree with TRBD1. CDR3 length: 14 residues. Germline V gene sequence: CDR1 SQVTM, CDR2 ANQGSEA. Germline trimming cut 4 bases from V and 5 bases from J; bases unmatched to any gene: 8. CDR3 region: CSVVGRDRGHEQYF. CDR3 DNA sequence: TGCAGCGTTGTGGGCCGGGACAGGGGTCACGAGCAGTACTTC.

This clone came up once. V and J are TRBV9 and TRBJ2-2; tentatively, D is TRBD1 (5 bases). The CDR3 is 17 amino acids. V was pared by 6 bases and J by 1 base, with 19 bases between. Germline V gene lookup returns CDR1 SGDLS and CDR2 YYNGEE. As DNA, the CDR3 is TGTGCCAGCACAAGGTCCCCCTCAGGGTGGAACACCGGGGAGCTGTTTTTT. Residues: CASTRSPSGWNTGELFF.

As DNA, the CDR3 is TGCAGCGTTGGGGGCGGGAGGTTGGATACGCAGTATTTT. It encodes CSVGGGRLDTQYF. This sequence joins TRBV29-1 and TRBJ2-3, with 8 nucleotides matching TRBD2. CDR1 SQVTM and CDR2 ANQGSEA come from the germline V gene. The CDR3 is 13 amino acids. J was trimmed by 6 bases and V by 4 bases; bases with no gene match: 6.

V and J are TRBV9 and TRBJ1-1; 7 positions match TRBD1. The CDR3 loop spans 15 amino acids. The V and J ends lost 2 bases and 5 bases, in that order; junction bases with no gene match: 9. CDR1 is SGDLS, CDR2 YYNGEE, per germline. The CDR3 here is CASSVRGGGSTEAFF. CDR3 nucleotides: TGTGCCAGCAGCGTCCGAGGAGGGGGCTCGACTGAAGCTTTCTTT.

The chain combines TRBV27 with TRBJ1-2; possible D gene TRBD1, 5 bases. V was trimmed by 8 bases and J by 7 bases, leaving 14 bases between them. CDR3 length: 12 residues. CDR1 and CDR2 (germline): MNHEY, SMNVEV (reference sequence). Written as DNA, the CDR3 is TGTGCCAGCCACATGGTAGGGGTTGGCTACACCTTC. Amino acid sequence: CASHMVGVGYTF.

The V and J genes are TRBV5-1 and TRBJ1-1; D might be TRBD1 (5 bases). V gave up 4 bases and J gave up 0 bases, with 13 bases separating them. The germline V gene has CDR1 SGHRS and CDR2 YFSETQ. CDR3 length: 15 amino acids. CDR3 amino acids: CASSKNRNMNTEAFF. The CDR3, as DNA: TGCGCCAGCAGCAAGAACAGGAACATGAACACTGAAGCTTTCTTT.

The chain employs TRBV3-1 (or the pseudogene TRBV3-2) and TRBJ1-1; maybe TRBD1 (6 bases). The length of the CDR3 is 15 residues. Trimming stripped 5 bases from V and 6 bases from J, with 19 bases between. The germline CDR1 and CDR2 sequences are LGHDT and YNNKEL (reference sequence). The CDR3 here is CASSGTRGEGAEAFF. CDR3 in DNA: TGTGCCAGCAGCGGGACACGGGGGGAAGGGGCTGAAGCTTTCTTT.

V usage is TRBV5-5 and J usage is TRBJ2-7, with D possibly matching TRBD1 (6 bases). There are 17 residues in the CDR3. The V end lost 5 bases, the J end lost 3 bases, and 24 bases lay between the germline ends. The V gene's germline CDR1 is SGHKS and CDR2 YYEKEE (reference sequence). CDR3 DNA sequence: TGTGCCAGCAGTCGGACGACCGGGACAATGGAAATCTACGAGCAGTACTTC. It encodes CASSRTTGTMEIYEQYF.

In nucleotides, the CDR3 is TGTGCCAGCAGCCTCAGACAGGGGGCTTCAGAGACCCAGTACTTC. Its translation is CASSLRQGASETQYF. The chain carries TRBV7-2 and TRBJ2-5; TRBD1 aligns across 10 bases. The trim removed 5 bases at V and 4 bases at J, leaving 7 bases unmatched. CDR1 and CDR2 (germline): SGHTA, FQGNSA. This CDR3 comprises 15 residues.

The chain joins TRBV12-3 or TRBV12-4 to TRBJ2-7, with D perhaps TRBD1 (5 bases). V shed 2 bases and J shed 2 bases, with 7 bases lying between them. This CDR3 comprises 13 residues. CDR3 nucleotide sequence: TGTGCCAGCAGTTTACCAGGGACCTACGAGCAGTACTTC. Translated, it gives CASSLPGTYEQYF.